These 17 T cell receptor beta chains were sequenced from one sample in a study of blood T cell repertoires in COVID-19. Sequencing was performed with immunoSEQ multiplex PCR; in TCRdb, only in-frame clones are kept and a portion is missing. The sample lists some 110,000 clones; roughly 80% were seen once. Source material: peripheral blood. Receptors originate from a woman between 70 and 85 years old with acute or convalescent COVID-19.

The chain combines TRBV5-1 with TRBJ1-5; tentatively, D is TRBD1 (5 bases). The CDR3 runs to 15 residues. V lost 4 bases and J lost 4, with 15 bases in between. CDR1 is SGHRS and CDR2 is YFSETQ in the germline V gene. The CDR3 nucleotides read TGCGCCAGCAGCCCTGATGGGGGAGGTAATCAGCCCCAGCATTTT. It encodes CASSPDGGGNQPQHF.

The gene calls are TRBV5-1 and TRBJ2-2; TRBD1 matches at 9 bases. The CDR3 is made up of 16 amino acids. Per the germline V gene, CDR1 is SGHRS and CDR2 is YFSETQ. With 4 bases clipped from V and 5 bases from J, the junction kept 9 bases outside the gene matches. The CDR3 coding sequence is TGCGCCAGCAGCCCAAGGACAGGGGCGGGTACCGGGGAGCTGTTTTTT. Protein product: CASSPRTGAGTGELFF.

This clone was seen more than once but under ten times. The V call is TRBV30, the J call TRBJ1-1; 7 bases fit TRBD1. Germline V lookup: CDR1 GTSNPN, CDR2 SVGIG (reference sequence). This CDR3 comprises 11 residues. Germline trimming cut 3 bases from V and 7 bases from J; bases unmatched to any gene: 2. The CDR3 nucleotides are TGTGCCTGGAGGGGGGACAGTGAAGCTTTCTTT. Protein sequence: CAWRGDSEAFF.

The V and J genes are TRBV7-2 and TRBJ1-2; TRBD1 aligns across 10 bases. The germline CDR1 and CDR2 sequences are SGHTA and FQGNSA. The CDR3 extends over 14 amino acids. V dropped 3 bases and J dropped 6; count of bases not matched to a gene: 4. The CDR3, as DNA: TGTGCCAGCAGCTTGGGACAGGGGTGGAATGGCTACACCTTC. It yields the protein CASSLGQGWNGYTF.

This rearrangement joins TRBV6-6 to TRBJ2-6, with 9 nucleotides matching TRBD1. CDR3 length equals 20 residues. Germline trimming cut 6 bases from V and 1 base from J; bases unmatched to any gene: 16. Germline V gene lookup returns CDR1 MNHNY and CDR2 SVGAGI (reference sequence). The CDR3 region has the DNA TGTGCCAGCAGCCTATATGGGGCCGGGACAGGGTTTTCTGGGGCCAACGTCCTGACTTTC. Translation: CASSLYGAGTGFSGANVLTF.

The chain combines TRBV4-2 with TRBJ2-7; D ambiguous. The germline V gene has CDR1 LGHNA and CDR2 YNFKEQ. The CDR3 covers 14 residues. Trimming stripped 1 base from V and 3 bases from J, with 10 bases between. Written as DNA, the CDR3 is TGTGCCAGCAGCCAAGCGGCAGGTTTCTACGAGCAGTACTTC. Translating it yields CASSQAAGFYEQYF.

This clone was seen a handful of times. CDR3 nucleotides: TGTGCCAGCAGCCTGGACAGGGCGTCTACTGAAGCTTTCTTT. Translating it yields CASSLDRASTEAFF. This chain joins TRBV6-5 and TRBJ1-1, with 8 nucleotides matching TRBD1. The CDR3 contains 14 residues. Germline V gene data show CDR1 as MNHEY and CDR2 as SVGAGI. The V gene end was trimmed by 6 bases and the J gene end by 5 bases; junction bases not matched to a gene: 8.

This chain uses TRBV14 with TRBJ1-1, with D possibly matching TRBD1 (5 bases). V shed 0 bases and J shed 10 bases, with 12 bases lying between them. Germline V gene sequence: CDR1 SGHDN, CDR2 FVKESK. CDR3 length: 13 amino acids. CDR3 amino acids: CASSQDRGRGAFF. The CDR3 DNA is TGTGCCAGCAGCCAAGACCGTGGGAGGGGAGCTTTCTTT.

The chain carries TRBV3-1 (or the pseudogene TRBV3-2) and TRBJ1-2; D is undetermined. The ends were cut back, 1 base at V and 3 bases at J, with 15 bases in the middle. CDR3 size: 16 residues. Germline V gives CDR1 LGHDT, CDR2 YNNKEL (reference sequence). Here the CDR3 reads CASSQGLSLGDYGYTF. The CDR3 DNA reads as TGTGCCAGCAGCCAAGGTTTAAGTCTCGGGGACTATGGCTACACCTTC.

The chain combines TRBV19 with TRBJ2-1; D is perhaps TRBD1 (6 bases). V was trimmed by 1 base and J by 9 bases, leaving 16 bases between them. The CDR3 length is 15 residues. Looked up from germline, CDR1 is LNHDA and CDR2 is SQIVND (reference sequence). The CDR3 loop reads CASSIGRGQSGEQFF. CDR3 nucleotide sequence: TGTGCCAGTAGTATAGGTCGGGGACAATCGGGTGAGCAGTTCTTC. Full variable domain (rest looked up from reference TRBV19 and TRBJ2-1): DGGITQSPKYLFRKEGQNVTLSCEQNLNHDAMYWYRQDPGQGLRLIYYSQIVNDFQKGDIAEGYSVSREKKESFPLTVTSAQKNPTAFYLCASSIGRGQSGEQFFGPGTRLTVL.

CDR3 protein: CASSGDSYEQYF. The CDR3 nucleotides read TGTGCCAGCAGCGGCGACAGCTACGAGCAGTACTTC. The chain links TRBV11-2 to TRBJ2-7; possible D gene TRBD1, 5 bases. Germline CDR1 and CDR2: SGHAT and FQNNGV. The CDR3 totals 12 residues. V was shortened by 5 bases and J by 3 bases, with 8 bases between the two germline ends.

With regard to this clone: The same CDR3 is also encoded by other DNA sequences in this sample. This rearrangement joins TRBV12-5 to TRBJ1-1, with a tentative D call TRBD1 (5 bases). The CDR3 loop spans 13 amino acids. Germline CDR1 and CDR2: LGHNT and FRNRAP. V lost 6 bases and J lost 2, with 10 bases in between. As DNA, the CDR3 is TGTGCTAGTGGACCGACAGTCAACACTGAAGCTTTCTTT. Translated, it gives CASGPTVNTEAFF.

The chain uses TRBV19 and TRBJ1-1; TRBD1 might be the D (6 bases). The CDR3 loop spans 19 amino acids. Trimming shortened V by 0 bases and J by 5 bases, and 25 bases separated the two germline ends. Germline V gene data show CDR1 as LNHDA and CDR2 as SQIVND (reference sequence). CDR3: CASSIEGLGAPGGRTEAFF. In DNA, the CDR3 is TGTGCCAGTAGTATAGAGGGTTTGGGGGCGCCCGGGGGGAGAACTGAAGCTTTCTTT.

This chain links TRBV2 with TRBJ2-7; 7 nucleotides agree with TRBD1. The CDR3 has 12 amino acids. V lost 7 bases to trimming and J lost 3 bases; unmatched junction nucleotides: 3. CDR1 SNHLY and CDR2 FYNNEI come from the germline V gene. The CDR3 DNA reads as TGTGCCAGCACCAGGACAGGCTACGAGCAGTACTTC. It is translated as CASTRTGYEQYF.

This clone was observed a handful of times. V usage is TRBV25-1 and J usage is TRBJ2-2; possible D gene TRBD1, 6 bases. The CDR3 consists of 15 residues. CDR1 is MGHDK and CDR2 is SYGVNS in the germline V gene. V lost 4 bases and J lost 3, with 12 bases in between. Here the CDR3 DNA reads TGTGCCAGCAGTGCTCGCGCAGGGGACACCGGGGAGCTGTTTTTT. It encodes CASSARAGDTGELFF.

The CDR3 nucleotides are TGTGCCAGTACCGACCATACAGGGACGGGGTCTGGAAACACCATATATTTT. This sequence encodes CASTDHTGTGSGNTIYF. The rearrangement links TRBV19 to TRBJ1-3; possible D gene TRBD1, 6 bases. CDR1 is LNHDA and CDR2 is SQIVND in the germline V gene (reference sequence). V gave up 7 bases and J gave up 1 base, with 20 bases separating them. The CDR3 consists of 17 residues.

The chain employs TRBV12-5 and TRBJ2-4; D unresolved. The CDR3 has 12 amino acids. Germline V gene lookup returns CDR1 LGHNT and CDR2 FRNRAP. V was trimmed by 5 bases and J by 7 bases, leaving 9 bases between them. CDR3 in DNA: TGTGCTAGTGGTGCTGTCGAGAACATTCAGTACTTC. Residues: CASGAVENIQYF.